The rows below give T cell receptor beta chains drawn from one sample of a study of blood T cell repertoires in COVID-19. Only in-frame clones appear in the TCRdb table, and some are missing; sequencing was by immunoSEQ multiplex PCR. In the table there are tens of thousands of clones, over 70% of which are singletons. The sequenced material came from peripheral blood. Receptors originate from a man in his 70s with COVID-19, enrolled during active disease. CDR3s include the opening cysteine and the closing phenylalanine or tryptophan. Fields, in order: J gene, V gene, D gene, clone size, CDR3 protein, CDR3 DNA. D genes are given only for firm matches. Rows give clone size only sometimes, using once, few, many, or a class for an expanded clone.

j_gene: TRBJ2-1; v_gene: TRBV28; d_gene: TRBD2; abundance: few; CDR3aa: CATLRLAEGMRQFF; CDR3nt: TGTGCCACCTTGAGACTAGCGGAGGGGATGAGGCAGTTCTTC
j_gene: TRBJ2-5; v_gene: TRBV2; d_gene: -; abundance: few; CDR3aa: CASEGQTQETQYF; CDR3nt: TGTGCCAGCGAAGGACAGACCCAAGAGACCCAGTACTTC
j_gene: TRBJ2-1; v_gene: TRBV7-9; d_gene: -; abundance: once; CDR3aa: CASSLALDRSEQFF; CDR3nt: TGTGCCAGCAGCTTAGCGCTTGACAGATCGGAGCAGTTCTTC
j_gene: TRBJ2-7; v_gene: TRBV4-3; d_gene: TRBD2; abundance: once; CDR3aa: CASSQGVLAGAYEQYF; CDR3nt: TGCGCCAGCAGCCAAGGAGTCCTAGCGGGAGCCTACGAGCAGTACTTC
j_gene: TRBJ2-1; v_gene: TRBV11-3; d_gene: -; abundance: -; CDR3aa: CASSLGFSPGKGSYNEQFF; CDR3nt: TGTGCCAGCAGCTTAGGTTTTAGCCCCGGGAAGGGATCCTACAATGAGCAGTTCTTC
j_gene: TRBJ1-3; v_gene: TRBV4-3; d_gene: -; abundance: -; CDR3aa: CASSQDWSGITGNTIYF; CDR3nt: TGCGCCAGCAGCCAAGATTGGTCGGGTATCACTGGAAACACCATATATTTT
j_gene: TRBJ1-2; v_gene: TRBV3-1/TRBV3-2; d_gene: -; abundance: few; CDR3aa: CASSQSETVSGYTF; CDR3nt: TGTGCCAGCAGCCAAAGCGAGACAGTCTCTGGCTACACCTTC
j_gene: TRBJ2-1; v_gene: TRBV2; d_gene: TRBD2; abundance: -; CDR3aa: CASSEEASGSTYNEQFF; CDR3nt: TGTGCCAGCAGTGAAGAGGCTAGCGGGAGTACCTACAATGAGCAGTTCTTC
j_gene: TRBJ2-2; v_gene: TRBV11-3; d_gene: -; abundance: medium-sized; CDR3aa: CASSSPRSWELFF; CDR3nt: TGTGCCAGCAGCTCCCCTCGGTCCTGGGAGCTGTTTTTT
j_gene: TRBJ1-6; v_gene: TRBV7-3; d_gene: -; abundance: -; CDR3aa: CASSLGQGSPLHF; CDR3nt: TGTGCCAGCAGCTTAGGGCAGGGCTCACCCCTCCACTTT
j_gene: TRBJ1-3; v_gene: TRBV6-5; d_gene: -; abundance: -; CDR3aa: CASSVALGSGNTIYF; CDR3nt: TGTGCCAGCAGCGTAGCGCTGGGTTCCGGAAACACCATATATTTT
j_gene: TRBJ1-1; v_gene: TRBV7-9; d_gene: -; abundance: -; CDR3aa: CASSLGLTEAFF; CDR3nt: TGTGCCAGCAGCTTAGGGCTGACTGAAGCTTTCTTT
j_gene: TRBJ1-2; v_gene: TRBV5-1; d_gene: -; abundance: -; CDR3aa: CASSREGEGYGYTF; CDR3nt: TGCGCCAGCAGCCGGGAAGGAGAAGGCTATGGCTACACCTTC
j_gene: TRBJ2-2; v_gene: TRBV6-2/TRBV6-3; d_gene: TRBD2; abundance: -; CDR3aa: CASSQREPTGELFF; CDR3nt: TGTGCCAGCAGCCAGCGGGAGCCGACCGGGGAGCTGTTTTTT
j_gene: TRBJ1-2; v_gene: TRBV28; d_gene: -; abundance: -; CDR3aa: CASSLMGANGYTF; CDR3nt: TGTGCCAGCAGTTTAATGGGGGCGAATGGCTACACCTTC
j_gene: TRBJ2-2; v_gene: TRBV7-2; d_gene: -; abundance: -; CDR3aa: CASSLRGSGGELFF; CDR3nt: TGTGCCAGCAGCTTACGAGGGAGTGGCGGGGAGCTGTTTTTT
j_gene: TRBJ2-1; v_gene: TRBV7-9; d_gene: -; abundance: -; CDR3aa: CASSSSFARDVRANEQFF; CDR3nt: TGTGCCAGCAGCTCCTCCTTTGCACGGGATGTAAGGGCCAATGAGCAGTTCTTC
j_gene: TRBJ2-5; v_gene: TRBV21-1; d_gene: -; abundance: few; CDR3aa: CASSKAGAGETQYF; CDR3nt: TGTGCCAGCAGCAAGGCGGGAGCAGGTGAGACCCAGTACTTC
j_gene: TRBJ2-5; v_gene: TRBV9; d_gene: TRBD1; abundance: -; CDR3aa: CASSPPEPRSDREQETQYF; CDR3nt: TGTGCCAGCAGCCCCCCGGAACCTCGTTCGGACAGGGAGCAAGAGACCCAGTACTTC
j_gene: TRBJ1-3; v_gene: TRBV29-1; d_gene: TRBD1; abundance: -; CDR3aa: CSVRTGSGNTIYF; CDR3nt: TGCAGCGTACGGACAGGCTCTGGAAACACCATATATTTT
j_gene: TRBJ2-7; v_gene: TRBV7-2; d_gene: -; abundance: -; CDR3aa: CASSFRPFDSSYEQYF; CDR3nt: TGTGCCAGCAGCTTTAGGCCTTTCGACAGCTCCTACGAGCAGTACTTC
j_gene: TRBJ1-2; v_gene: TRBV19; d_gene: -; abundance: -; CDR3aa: CASKSLTGYYGGYTF; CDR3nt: TGTGCCAGTAAGTCCCTTACAGGGTACTACGGTGGCTACACCTTC
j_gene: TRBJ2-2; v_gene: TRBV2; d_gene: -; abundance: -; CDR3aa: CASQGDTGELFF; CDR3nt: TGTGCCAGCCAAGGGGACACCGGGGAGCTGTTTTTT
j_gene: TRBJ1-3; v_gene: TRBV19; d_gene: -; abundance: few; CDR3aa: CASTPASSGNTIYF; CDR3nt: TGTGCCAGTACCCCCGCGAGCTCTGGAAACACCATATATTTT
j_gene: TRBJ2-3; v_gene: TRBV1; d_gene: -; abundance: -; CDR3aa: CTSSQGPLRDIETNTDTQYF; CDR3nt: TGCACCAGCAGCCAAGGGCCCCTTCGAGACATAGAGACGAACACAGATACGCAGTATTTT
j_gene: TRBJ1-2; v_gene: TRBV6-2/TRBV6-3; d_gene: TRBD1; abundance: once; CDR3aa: CASSMDRIYGYTF; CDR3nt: TGTGCCAGCAGTATGGACAGGATCTATGGCTACACCTTC
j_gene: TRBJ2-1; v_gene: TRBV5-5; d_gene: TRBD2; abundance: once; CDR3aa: CASSGSSGGSGEQFF; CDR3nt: TGTGCCAGCAGCGGGAGTAGCGGGGGTTCGGGTGAGCAGTTCTTC
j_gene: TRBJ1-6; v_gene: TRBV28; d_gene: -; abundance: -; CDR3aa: CASTLSRGASPLHF; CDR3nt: TGTGCCAGCACACTATCCAGGGGTGCTTCACCCCTCCACTTT
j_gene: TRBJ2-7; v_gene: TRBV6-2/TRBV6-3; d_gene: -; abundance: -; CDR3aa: CASTPTGFSSYEQYF; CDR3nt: TGTGCCAGCACCCCAACGGGGTTCAGCTCCTACGAGCAGTACTTC
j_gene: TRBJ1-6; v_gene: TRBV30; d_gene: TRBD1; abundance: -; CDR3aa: CAWSRQGAGNSPLHF; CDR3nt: TGTGCCTGGAGCCGACAGGGGGCGGGTAATTCACCCCTCCACTTT
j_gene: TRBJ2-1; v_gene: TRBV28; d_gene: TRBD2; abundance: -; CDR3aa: CASSLIAGTNEQFF; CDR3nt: TGTGCCAGCAGTTTGATAGCGGGGACAAATGAGCAGTTCTTC
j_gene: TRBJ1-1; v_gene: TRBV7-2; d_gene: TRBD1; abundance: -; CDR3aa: CASSPPAGGRTEAFF; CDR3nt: TGTGCCAGCAGCCCCCCCGCAGGGGGCAGGACTGAAGCTTTCTTT
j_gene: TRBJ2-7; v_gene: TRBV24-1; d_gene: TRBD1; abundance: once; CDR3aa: CATSDSTGSYEQYF; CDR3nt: TGTGCCACCAGTGACTCGACAGGGTCCTACGAGCAGTACTTC
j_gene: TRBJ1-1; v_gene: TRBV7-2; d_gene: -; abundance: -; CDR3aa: CASSLVRANTEAFF; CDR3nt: TGTGCCAGCAGCTTGGTCAGGGCGAACACTGAAGCTTTCTTT
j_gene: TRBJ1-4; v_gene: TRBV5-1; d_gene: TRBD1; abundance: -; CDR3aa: CASSLTGNEKLFF; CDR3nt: TGCGCCAGCAGCCTGACAGGGAATGAAAAACTGTTTTTT
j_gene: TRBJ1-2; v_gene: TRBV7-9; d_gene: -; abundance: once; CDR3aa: CASSLGTSSYGYTF; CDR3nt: TGTGCCAGCAGCTTAGGGACTAGCTCTTATGGCTACACCTTC
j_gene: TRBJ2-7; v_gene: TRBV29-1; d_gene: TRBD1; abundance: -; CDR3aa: CSAFGTGKPYEQYF; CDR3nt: TGCAGCGCCTTTGGGACAGGGAAGCCCTACGAGCAGTACTTC
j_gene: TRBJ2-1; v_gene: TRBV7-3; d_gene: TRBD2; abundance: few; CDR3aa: CASSFIAGGNEQFF; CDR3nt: TGTGCCAGCAGCTTCATAGCGGGAGGGAATGAGCAGTTCTTC
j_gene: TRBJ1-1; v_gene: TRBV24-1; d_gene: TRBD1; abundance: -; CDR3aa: CATSGQGGTEAFF; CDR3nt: TGTGCCACCAGTGGACAGGGCGGCACTGAAGCTTTCTTT
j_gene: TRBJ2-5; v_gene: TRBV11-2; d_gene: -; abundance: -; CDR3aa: CASSLTRETQYF; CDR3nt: TGTGCCAGCAGCTTAACGAGGGAGACCCAGTACTTC
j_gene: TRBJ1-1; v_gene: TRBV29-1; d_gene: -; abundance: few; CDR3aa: CSVIGGLSTEAFF; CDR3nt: TGCAGCGTTATCGGGGGGCTGAGCACTGAAGCTTTCTTT
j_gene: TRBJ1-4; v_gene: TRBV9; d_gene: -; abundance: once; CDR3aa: CASSVNGGATNEKLFF; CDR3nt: TGTGCCAGCAGCGTCAACGGGGGGGCAACTAATGAAAAACTGTTTTTT
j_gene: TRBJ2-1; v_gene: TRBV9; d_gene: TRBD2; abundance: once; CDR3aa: CASSVVGLAGDEQFF; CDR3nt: TGTGCCAGCAGCGTAGTGGGACTAGCGGGAGATGAGCAGTTCTTC
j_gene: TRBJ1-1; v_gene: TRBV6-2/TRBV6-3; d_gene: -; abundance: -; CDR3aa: CASSLGVTEAFF; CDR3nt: TGTGCCAGCAGCCTAGGGGTAACTGAAGCTTTCTTT
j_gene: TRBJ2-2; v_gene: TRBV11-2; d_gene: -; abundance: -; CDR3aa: CASSLVRVRPGELFF; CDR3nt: TGTGCCAGCAGCTTAGTACGGGTGCGTCCCGGGGAGCTGTTTTTT
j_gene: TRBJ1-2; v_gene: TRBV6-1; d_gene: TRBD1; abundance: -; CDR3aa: CASIEQGANGYTF; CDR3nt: TGTGCCAGCATTGAACAGGGGGCTAATGGCTACACCTTC
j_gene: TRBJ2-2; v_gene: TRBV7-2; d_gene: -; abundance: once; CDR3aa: CASSFSQGGNTGELFF; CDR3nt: TGTGCCAGCAGCTTTTCCCAGGGGGGGAACACCGGGGAGCTGTTTTTT
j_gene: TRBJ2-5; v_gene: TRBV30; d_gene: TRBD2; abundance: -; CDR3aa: CAWNHRAGEETQYF; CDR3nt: TGTGCCTGGAACCACCGGGCGGGAGAAGAGACCCAGTACTTC
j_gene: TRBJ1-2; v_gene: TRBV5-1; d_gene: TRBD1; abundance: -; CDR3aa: CASSLMGQEINYGYTF; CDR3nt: TGCGCCAGCAGCTTGATGGGACAGGAGATTAACTATGGCTACACCTTC
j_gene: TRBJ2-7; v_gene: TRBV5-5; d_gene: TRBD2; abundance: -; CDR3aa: CASSVRDYSYEQYF; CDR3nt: TGTGCCAGCAGCGTCCGGGACTACTCCTACGAGCAGTACTTC
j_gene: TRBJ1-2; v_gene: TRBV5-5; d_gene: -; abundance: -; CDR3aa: CASSLVIQGHGYTF; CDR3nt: TGTGCCAGCAGCTTGGTTATCCAGGGGCATGGCTACACCTTC
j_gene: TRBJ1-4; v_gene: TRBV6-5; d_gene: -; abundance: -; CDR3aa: CASSLRATNEKLFF; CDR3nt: TGTGCCAGCAGCCTCAGGGCGACTAATGAAAAACTGTTTTTT
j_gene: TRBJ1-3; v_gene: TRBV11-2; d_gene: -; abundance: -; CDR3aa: CASSLAGGRNTIYF; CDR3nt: TGTGCCAGCAGCTTGGCAGGAGGAAGAAACACCATATATTTT
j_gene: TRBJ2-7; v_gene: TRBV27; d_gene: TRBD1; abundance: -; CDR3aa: CASSFQGDDYEQYF; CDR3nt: TGTGCCAGCAGTTTTCAGGGGGACGATTACGAGCAGTACTTC
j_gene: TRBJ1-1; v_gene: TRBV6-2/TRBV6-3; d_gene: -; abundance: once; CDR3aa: CASSYSAGAEAFF; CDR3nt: TGTGCCAGCAGTTACTCTGCGGGGGCTGAAGCTTTCTTT